This note documents a single TCR beta chain sequence. Its antigen is currently unknown. Germline CDR1 MGHRA, CDR2 YSYEKL. Trimming removed 4 bases from V and 8 bases from J; junction bases left unmatched: 7. CDR3 length: 15 amino acids. These data originate in a study of T-cell memory formation after mild COVID-19. Study overall: TCR clusters mostly belonged to single donors.

Study findings and constraints: Largely, contracting CD4+ clones fell within CM and EM, and contracting CD8+ clones within EMRA.

cDNA libraries for TCR alpha and TCR beta, carrying sample barcodes and UMIs, came from 5'RACE with constant-segment primers. MiXCR, applied by TCRdb to the 5' RACE reads, yields one record per CDR3 protein. The sample shows 150,000 or so distinct CDR3 sequences, roughly a third of them seen only once. The specimen was PBMCs or a T cell subset sorted from them (not recorded which). J is TRBJ1-4 and V is TRBV4-1, with TRBD1 matching 10 bases. This receptor was taken from an adult woman who had mild COVID-19 (a few samples of this study predate the infection). Cell type and time point are not known. The CDR3 reads CASSRAGQGGEKLFF. CDR3 coding DNA: TGCGCCAGCAGCCGGGCCGGACAGGGGGGAGAAAAACTGTTTTTT.